This TCR beta chain was documented in a study of response to subunit inactivated influenza vaccine. TCRdb used MiXCR to reprocess the RT-PCR reads, holding one entry per CDR3 protein. The data contain around 850,000 distinct CDR3 sequences, approximately 17% of them singletons. Germline assignment: CDR1 KGHDR and CDR2 SFDVKD. V shed 3 bases and J 4 bases; nucleotides not matched to a gene: 4. The CDR3 consists of 14 residues. V is TRBV24-1 and J is TRBJ2-5; 7 nucleotides agree with TRBD2. The TCR originated in a man in his forties or fifties who received an inactivated influenza vaccine. The source material was PBMCs from blood, sampled about 5 days after vaccination. The CDR3, as DNA: TGTGCCACCAGTGATCCGACTAGCTTAGAGACCCAGTACTTC. This gives the protein CATSDPTSLETQYF.